This T cell receptor beta chain emerged from a study of vaccination and CD4 T cells after COVID-19. At the level of the study: Convalescent cases consisted of six males and four females, of whom two were Hispanic. Overlapping SARS-CoV-2, HCoV-NL63, HCoV-OC43 and HCoV-229E spike peptides stimulated the cells. Median draw time for post-COVID samples was 85 to 110 days post-diagnosis (range 35 to 161).

The sample's treatment: approximately nine-day PBMC culture with coronavirus spike peptide pools or control peptides (ViraFEST assay). Points from the study as a whole: Researchers report that 304 of 307 vaccine-specific clones in convalescent patients proved spike mono-reactive.

The Oncomine TCR Beta short-read assay generated sequence data from the DNA of cultured CD4+ T cells. Each CDR3 protein gets one entry after TCRdb re-called the PCR reads with MiXCR. The table includes 6,600 or so distinct CDR3 sequences, around 50% detected once. This clonotype is large within its sample. Its antigen is unknown. The CDR3 has 12 residues. V lost 5 bases, J lost 4 bases, and 8 bases lay in between. Germline V gene lookup returns CDR1 ENHRY and CDR2 SYGVKD. This clonotype originated in a human donor who had recovered from COVID-19. The rearrangement joins TRBV10-3 to TRBJ1-2; no definite D call. Source material: CD4+ T cells from blood, cultured in vitro. The CDR3 loop reads CAISPDTYGYTF. The CDR3 DNA reads TGTGCCATCAGTCCCGACACCTATGGCTACACCTTC.